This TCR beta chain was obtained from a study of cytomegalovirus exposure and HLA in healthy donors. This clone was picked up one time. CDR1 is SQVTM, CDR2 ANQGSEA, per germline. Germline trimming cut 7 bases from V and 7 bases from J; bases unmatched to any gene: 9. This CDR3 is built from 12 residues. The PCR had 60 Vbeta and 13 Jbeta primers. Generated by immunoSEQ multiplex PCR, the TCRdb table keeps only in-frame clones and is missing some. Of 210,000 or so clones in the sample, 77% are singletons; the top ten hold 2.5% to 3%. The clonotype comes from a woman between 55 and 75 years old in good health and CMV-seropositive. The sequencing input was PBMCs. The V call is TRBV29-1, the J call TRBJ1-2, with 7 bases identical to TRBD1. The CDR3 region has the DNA TGCAGCGCCGCCCGACAGGGAAGTGGCTACACCTTC. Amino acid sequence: CSAARQGSGYTF.